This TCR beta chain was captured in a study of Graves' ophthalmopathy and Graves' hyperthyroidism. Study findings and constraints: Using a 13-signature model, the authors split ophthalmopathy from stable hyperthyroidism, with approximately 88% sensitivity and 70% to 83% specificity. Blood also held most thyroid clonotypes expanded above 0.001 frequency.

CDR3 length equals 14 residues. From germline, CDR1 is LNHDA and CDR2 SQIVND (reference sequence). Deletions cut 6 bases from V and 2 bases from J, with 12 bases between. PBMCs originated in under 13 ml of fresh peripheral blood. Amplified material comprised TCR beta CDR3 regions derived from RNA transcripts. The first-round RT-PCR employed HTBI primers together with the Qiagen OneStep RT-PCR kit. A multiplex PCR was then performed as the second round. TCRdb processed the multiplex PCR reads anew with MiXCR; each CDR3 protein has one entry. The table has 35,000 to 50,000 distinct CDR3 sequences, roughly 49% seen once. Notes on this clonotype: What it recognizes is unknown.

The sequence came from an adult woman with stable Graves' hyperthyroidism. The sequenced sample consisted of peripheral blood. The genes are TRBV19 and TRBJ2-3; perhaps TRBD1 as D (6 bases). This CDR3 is CASRTTGNTDTQYF. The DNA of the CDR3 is TGTGCCAGTAGAACAACAGGGAACACAGATACGCAGTATTTT.